One T cell receptor (beta chain) is described in this entry. Antigen specificity is unknown. PCR employed 60 Vbeta and 13 Jbeta primers. Libraries were prepared by immunoSEQ multiplex PCR; TCRdb keeps only in-frame clonotypes and omits some of them. The sample carries roughly 77,000 clones, roughly two thirds recorded once. Germline values: CDR1 SGHTA, CDR2 FQGTGA. V was clipped by 0 bases and J by 2 bases; unmatched bases: 5. This CDR3 region has 17 residues. The data stem from a study of cytomegalovirus exposure and HLA in healthy donors. Study-level information: From donors who were HLA-typed, an early data release held 65 million to 85 million unique TCRs. Study observations and caveats: A prior analysis recorded that most TCR beta V segments were productive about 87% or about 30% of the time. When analyzed later, a missense DCLRE1C variant was found to be linked to TCR beta V- and J-gene trimming. An apparent linkage of common viral pathogens to several of the most significant clusters emerged in a later analysis.

The sequence derives from a woman aged 50 to 60 in good health and CMV-seropositive. Sequencing was carried out using PBMCs. The chain uses TRBV7-3 and TRBJ2-3; 10 bases align to TRBD2. CDR3 nucleotide sequence: TGTGCCAGCAGCTTAACGGCTAGCGGGGGCCTCACAGATACGCAGTATTTT. Residues: CASSLTASGGLTDTQYF.